The clone carrying this T cell receptor beta chain was seen repeatedly, ten times or more. The antigen is undetermined. This sample is part of a study of CD8 T cells in ankylosing spondylitis. The V end was cut by 2 bases, the J end by 1 base, with 6 bases between. Germline V gene data show CDR1 as DFQATT and CDR2 as SNEGSKA (reference sequence). CDR3 length equals 13 residues. Overall study results and limits: Disease-associated clones were CD8+ and fairly uncommon in peripheral blood. Disease-linked clones were reportedly significantly enriched in matched ankylosing spondylitis synovial fluid. There was a TCR beta motif, made of several highly homologous variants, that appeared characteristic of ankylosing spondylitis blood.

Construction of TCR beta libraries was performed using quantitative 5'-RACE with molecular barcodes. TCRdb independently ran MiXCR on the 5' RACE reads; one entry per CDR3 protein. The repertoire includes more than 500,000 distinct CDR3 sequences, about 5.7% of them detected once, and 3% to 4% sits in the top ten. The rearrangement links TRBV20-1 to TRBJ2-4; D could derive from TRBD1 or TRBD2 (5 bases each). This TCR was sampled from a male donor with ankylosing spondylitis. Sequencing input: blood, either unsorted or a sorted T cell fraction (not recorded which). The DNA of the CDR3 is TGCAGTGCTAGATGGGGGGCCAAAAACATTCAGTACTTC. It is translated as CSARWGAKNIQYF.